These T cell receptor beta chains were read from a single sample in a study of T cell repertoires in cytomegalovirus infection. TCRdb ran MiXCR on the reads and lists one entry per CDR3 protein. This sample carries hundreds of thousands of distinct CDR3 sequences, roughly 16% of them seen once, and the ten largest clones take 9.5% to 15%. Sequencing was performed on PBMCs. The receptors were sampled from a human donor in good health (CMV status not recorded). Some clones in this sample may be carry-over from other donors' samples. The CDR3 runs from the conserved cysteine through the conserved F or W. The D gene is left open where the match is weak. Some rows have no size entry. The others give once, few or many, or a class for an expanded clone.

D gene,J gene,clone size,V gene,CDR3 protein,CDR3 DNA
.,TRBJ1-3,few,TRBV9,CASSVGSASGNTIYF,TGTGCCAGCAGCGTAGGGTCAGCCTCTGGAAACACCATATATTTT
TRBD2,TRBJ2-7,few,TRBV19,CASSGPSGGRYEQYF,TGTGCCAGTAGTGGTCCTAGCGGGGGCCGTTACGAGCAGTACTTC
.,TRBJ1-5,.,TRBV2,CASGQQGVGNQPQHF,TGTGCCAGCGGACAACAGGGAGTGGGCAATCAGCCCCAGCATTTT
TRBD2,TRBJ2-3,.,TRBV20-1,CSARDGLAGADTQYF,TGCAGTGCTAGAGATGGACTAGCGGGGGCCGATACGCAGTATTTT
.,TRBJ1-1,many,TRBV10-3,CAVLGPQQVGRLNTEAFF,TGTGCCGTACTGGGACCGCAACAAGTCGGACGGTTGAACACTGAAGCTTTCTTT
.,TRBJ1-1,.,TRBV7-6,CASSFLTPNTEAFF,TGTGCCAGCAGCTTTCTGACACCGAACACTGAAGCTTTCTTT
TRBD1,TRBJ1-4,many,TRBV4-2,CASSRDRVEKLFF,TGTGCCAGCAGCCGAGACAGGGTGGAAAAACTGTTTTTT
TRBD2,TRBJ2-7,.,TRBV20-1,CSARPPGGIGYEQYF,TGCAGTGCTAGACCCCCCGGGGGGATCGGCTACGAGCAGTACTTC
TRBD2,TRBJ2-7,many,TRBV28,CASSPGRAGAYEQYF,TGTGCCAGCAGTCCGGGGCGAGCGGGGGCCTACGAGCAGTACTTC
.,TRBJ1-5,few,TRBV28,CASSSTINQPQHF,TGTGCCAGCAGCTCGACAATTAATCAGCCCCAGCATTTT
TRBD1,TRBJ2-3,.,TRBV19,CASSIAIKGATQYF,TGTGCCAGTAGTATAGCTATCAAGGGGGCTACGCAGTATTTT
.,TRBJ2-6,few,TRBV27,CASRPIGTGANVLTF,TGTGCCAGCAGGCCTATCGGTACTGGGGCCAACGTCCTGACTTTC
TRBD2,TRBJ2-1,few,TRBV24-1,CATSDDSGGRNNEQFF,TGTGCCACCAGTGATGATAGCGGGGGCCGGAACAATGAGCAGTTCTTC
TRBD1,TRBJ1-1,few,TRBV5-1,CASSMDRGTEAFF,TGCGCCAGCAGCATGGACAGGGGCACTGAAGCTTTCTTT
.,TRBJ1-6,few,TRBV4-1,CASSLLFNPSNSPLHF,TGCGCCAGCAGCCTCCTTTTTAACCCTTCGAATTCACCCCTCCACTTT
.,TRBJ2-5,few,TRBV19,CASSVGRSGRETQYF,TGTGCCAGTAGTGTGGGTAGGAGCGGGCGAGAGACCCAGTACTTC
.,TRBJ1-3,few,TRBV20-1,CSARGRPAVGVAGNTIYF,TGCAGTGCTAGAGGCCGCCCCGCGGTGGGGGTTGCTGGAAACACCATATATTTT
.,TRBJ1-1,few,TRBV6-5,CASSYSAEGPGTEAFF,TGTGCCAGCAGTTACTCGGCCGAAGGGCCCGGCACTGAAGCTTTCTTT
.,TRBJ2-7,.,TRBV2,CASQGPPTPYEQYF,TGTGCCAGCCAGGGTCCCCCAACTCCTTACGAGCAGTACTTC
.,TRBJ1-1,many,TRBV7-2,CASSPGIGTEAFF,TGTGCCAGCAGTCCAGGGATAGGCACTGAAGCTTTCTTT
.,TRBJ1-4,few,TRBV19,CASTLRSSTNEKLFF,TGTGCCAGTACCCTCCGCAGTTCAACTAATGAAAAACTGTTTTTT
TRBD1,TRBJ2-2,.,TRBV27,CASKASFQQGDGRMRTGELFF,TGTGCCAGCAAAGCCTCATTCCAACAGGGGGATGGAAGGATGCGCACCGGGGAGCTGTTTTTT
.,TRBJ2-1,few,TRBV7-9,CASSLWGTSSDEQFF,TGTGCCAGCAGCTTGTGGGGGACGTCTAGCGATGAGCAGTTCTTC
.,TRBJ1-1,.,TRBV18,CASSPGGGAGTEAFF,TGTGCCAGCTCACCCGGGGGGGGGGCCGGCACTGAAGCTTTCTTT
.,TRBJ1-5,few,TRBV20-1,CSARGGGPSNQPQHF,TGCAGTGCTAGAGGCGGGGGGCCTAGCAATCAGCCCCAGCATTTT
.,TRBJ1-4,few,TRBV12-3/TRBV12-4,CASSFLRRGYNEKLFF,TGTGCCAGCAGCTTCCTTCGGCGGGGGTATAATGAAAAACTGTTTTTT
.,TRBJ2-3,many,TRBV7-3,CASSLGMEGTQYF,TGTGCCAGCAGCTTAGGAATGGAGGGTACGCAGTATTTT
.,TRBJ1-1,.,TRBV6-5,CASRGTTDPNTEAFF,TGTGCCAGCAGGGGAACGACAGACCCGAACACTGAAGCTTTCTTT
.,TRBJ1-2,many,TRBV4-2,CASRQAGSNGYTF,TGTGCCAGCAGGCAAGCAGGGAGCAATGGCTACACCTTC
.,TRBJ2-5,many,TRBV7-8,CASSPVPWRETQYF,TGTGCCAGCAGCCCCGTCCCCTGGAGGGAGACCCAGTACTTC
TRBD2,TRBJ2-3,few,TRBV9,CASSVSSGGSTDTQYF,TGTGCCAGCAGCGTTTCTAGCGGGGGGTCCACAGATACGCAGTATTTT
.,TRBJ2-1,few,TRBV2,CASRTQPSSYNEQFF,TGTGCCAGCAGGACCCAGCCGAGCTCCTACAATGAGCAGTTCTTC
.,TRBJ2-7,.,TRBV29-1,CSVEFNRGYEQYF,TGCAGCGTTGAATTTAATCGGGGCTACGAGCAGTACTTC
.,TRBJ2-3,.,TRBV20-1,CSATRERYSTDTQYF,TGCAGTGCGACGCGAGAGCGTTATAGTACAGATACGCAGTATTTT
.,TRBJ1-1,few,TRBV29-1,CSVVGKGGSTEAFF,TGCAGCGTTGTCGGTAAAGGCGGGAGCACTGAAGCTTTCTTT
TRBD1,TRBJ2-7,.,TRBV20-1,CSAPDRRMLSYEQYF,TGCAGTGCCCCGGACAGGCGTATGCTTTCCTACGAGCAGTACTTC
.,TRBJ1-1,.,TRBV4-1,CASSQDRPDEAFF,TGCGCCAGCAGCCAAGATCGGCCAGACGAAGCTTTCTTT